This note documents a single T cell receptor (beta chain) sequence. This sample was taken from a study of blood T cell repertoires in COVID-19. The data were produced by immunoSEQ multiplex PCR, yet TCRdb's version contains in-frame clones alone and is incomplete. The sample lists approximately 140,000 clones; about nine tenths were seen once. The CDR3 length is 15 residues. CDR1 and CDR2 (germline): SGHTA, FQGNSA. V was trimmed by 4 bases and J by 6 bases, leaving 16 bases between them. Sequencing input: peripheral blood. The sequence derives from a woman aged 60 to 75 with active or convalescent COVID-19. The chain uses TRBV7-2 and TRBJ2-1, with D possibly being TRBD2 (6 bases). CDR3 in amino acids: CASSSADGGFNEQFF. CDR3 nucleotides: TGTGCCAGCAGCTCCGCAGACGGGGGTTTCAATGAGCAGTTCTTC.